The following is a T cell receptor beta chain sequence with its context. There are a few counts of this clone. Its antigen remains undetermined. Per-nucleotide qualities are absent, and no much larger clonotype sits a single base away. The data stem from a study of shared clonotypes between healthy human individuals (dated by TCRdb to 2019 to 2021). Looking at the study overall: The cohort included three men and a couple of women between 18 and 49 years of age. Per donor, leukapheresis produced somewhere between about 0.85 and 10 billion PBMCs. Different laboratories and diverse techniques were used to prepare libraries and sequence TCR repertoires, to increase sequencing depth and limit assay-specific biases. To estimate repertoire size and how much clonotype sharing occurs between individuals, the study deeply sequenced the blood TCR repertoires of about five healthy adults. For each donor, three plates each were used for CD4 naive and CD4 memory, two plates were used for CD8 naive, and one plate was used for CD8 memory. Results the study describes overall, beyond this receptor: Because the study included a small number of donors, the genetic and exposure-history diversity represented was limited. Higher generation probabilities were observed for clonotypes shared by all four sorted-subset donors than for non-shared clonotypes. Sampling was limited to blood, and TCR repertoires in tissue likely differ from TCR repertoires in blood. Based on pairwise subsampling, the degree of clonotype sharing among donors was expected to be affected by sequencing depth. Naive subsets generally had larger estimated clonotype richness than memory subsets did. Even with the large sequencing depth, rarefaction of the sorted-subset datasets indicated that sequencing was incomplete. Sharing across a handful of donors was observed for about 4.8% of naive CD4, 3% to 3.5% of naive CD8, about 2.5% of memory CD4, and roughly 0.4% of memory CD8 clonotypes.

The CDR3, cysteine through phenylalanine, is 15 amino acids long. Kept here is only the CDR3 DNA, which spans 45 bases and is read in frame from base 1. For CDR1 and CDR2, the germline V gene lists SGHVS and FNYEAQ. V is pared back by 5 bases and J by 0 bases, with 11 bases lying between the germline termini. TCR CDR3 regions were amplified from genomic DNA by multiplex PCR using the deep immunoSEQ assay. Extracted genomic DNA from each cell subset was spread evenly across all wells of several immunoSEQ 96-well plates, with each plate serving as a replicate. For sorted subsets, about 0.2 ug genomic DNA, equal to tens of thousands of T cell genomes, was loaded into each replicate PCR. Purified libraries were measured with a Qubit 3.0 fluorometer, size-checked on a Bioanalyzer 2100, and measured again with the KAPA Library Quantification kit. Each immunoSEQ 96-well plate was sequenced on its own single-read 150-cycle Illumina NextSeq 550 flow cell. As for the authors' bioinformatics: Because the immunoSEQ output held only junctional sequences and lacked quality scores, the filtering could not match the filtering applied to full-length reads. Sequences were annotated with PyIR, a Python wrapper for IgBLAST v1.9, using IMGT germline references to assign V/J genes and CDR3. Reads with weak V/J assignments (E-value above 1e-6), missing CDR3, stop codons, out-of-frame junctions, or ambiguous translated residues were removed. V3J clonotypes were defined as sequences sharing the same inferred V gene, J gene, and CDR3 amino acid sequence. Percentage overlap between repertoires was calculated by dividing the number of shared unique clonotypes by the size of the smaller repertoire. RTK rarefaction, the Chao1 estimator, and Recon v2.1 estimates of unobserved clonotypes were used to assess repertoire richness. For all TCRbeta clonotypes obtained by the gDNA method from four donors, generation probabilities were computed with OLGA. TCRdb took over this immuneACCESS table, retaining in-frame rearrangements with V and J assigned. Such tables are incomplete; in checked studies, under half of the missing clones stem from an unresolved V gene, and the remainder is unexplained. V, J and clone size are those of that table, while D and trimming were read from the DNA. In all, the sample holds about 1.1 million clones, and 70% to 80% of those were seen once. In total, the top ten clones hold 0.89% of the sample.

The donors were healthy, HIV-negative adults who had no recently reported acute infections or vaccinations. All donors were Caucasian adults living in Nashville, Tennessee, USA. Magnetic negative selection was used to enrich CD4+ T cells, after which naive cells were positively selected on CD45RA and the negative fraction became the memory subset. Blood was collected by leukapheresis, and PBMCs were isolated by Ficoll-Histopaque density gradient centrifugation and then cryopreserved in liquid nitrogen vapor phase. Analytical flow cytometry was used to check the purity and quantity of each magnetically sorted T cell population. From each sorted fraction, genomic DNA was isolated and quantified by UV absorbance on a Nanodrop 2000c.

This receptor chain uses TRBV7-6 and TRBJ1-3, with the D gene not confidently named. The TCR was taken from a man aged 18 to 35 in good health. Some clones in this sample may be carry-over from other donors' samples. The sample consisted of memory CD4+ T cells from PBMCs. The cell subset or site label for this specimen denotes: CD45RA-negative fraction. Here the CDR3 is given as CASSAAPGSGNTIYF. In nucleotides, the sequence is TGTGCCAGCAGCGCCGCGCCCGGCTCTGGAAACACCATATATTTT.